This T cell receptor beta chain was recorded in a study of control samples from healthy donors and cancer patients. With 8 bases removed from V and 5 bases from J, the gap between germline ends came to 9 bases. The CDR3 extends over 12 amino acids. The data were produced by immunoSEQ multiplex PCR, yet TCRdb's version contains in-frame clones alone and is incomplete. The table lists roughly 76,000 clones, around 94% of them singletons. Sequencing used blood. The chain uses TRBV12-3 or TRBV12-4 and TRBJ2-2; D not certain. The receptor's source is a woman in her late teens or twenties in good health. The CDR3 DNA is TGTGCCAGCGGTGCCCAGACCGGGGAGCTGTTTTTT. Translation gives CASGAQTGELFF.